A single TCR beta chain is shown here with its context. The data were taken from a study of blood T cell repertoires in COVID-19. Whole-study context: Samples of COVID-19 (acute and convalescent) were obtained from the United States, Italy and Spain. The cDNA or gDNA used as material had been derived from T cells, B-cell-depleted T cells, or PBMCs.

Germline V gene lookup returns CDR1 WSHSY and CDR2 SAAADI. CDR3 length equals 14 residues. V was clipped by 4 bases and J by 2 bases, with 12 bases between them. Original processing methods: Reference gene primers were amplified, and this amplification served to estimate nucleated cell counts. Method: immunoSEQ multiplex PCR; TCRdb's copy keeps in-frame clones and lacks some. The D gene and trimming were derived from the DNA, and the V and J assignments and clone size from that table. The repertoire holds more than 85,000 clones, with 84% as singletons. The sequence was collected from a woman aged 45-60 years with acute or convalescent COVID-19. Sequenced: peripheral blood. This rearrangement joins TRBV10-2 to TRBJ2-7; D is perhaps TRBD2 (5 bases). CDR3 nucleotide sequence: TGCGCCAGCAGTGTAAGCGGCGATACCTACGAGCAGTACTTC. This translates into CASSVSGDTYEQYF.